This T cell receptor (beta chain) was identified during a study of spatial heterogeneity in lung cancer. General study points: Among blood samples, ubiquitous expanded tumor TCRs appeared more at resection than at follow-up.

Trimming cost V 1 base and J 6 bases; bases outside gene matches: 13. Germline CDR1 reads LNHNV; CDR2 reads YYDKDF (reference sequence). This CDR3 has 18 amino acids. The presence of a unique molecular identifier marked each TCR cDNA molecule. TCRdb processed the 5' RACE reads anew with MiXCR; each CDR3 protein has one entry. The sample includes 17,000 or so distinct CDR3 sequences, about 9% of them seen just once. The table lists this clonotype with a few counts. What it recognizes is unknown. Time point described: blood at routine non-recurrence follow-up after resection. The specimen comprised PBMCs, sampled at follow-up. The chain employs TRBV15 and TRBJ2-3, with 10 bases aligning to TRBD2. The TCR was taken from a male donor with early-stage non-small cell lung cancer. The CDR3 nucleotides read TGTGCCACCAGCAGAGGCCGAGGACTAGCGGAACTAATGGATACGCAGTATTTT. Residues: CATSRGRGLAELMDTQYF.